Below are 9 T cell receptor beta chains sequenced from a single sample in a study of PD-1 blockade in classical Hodgkin lymphoma. Every patient was affected by relapse after autologous stem cell transplantation, while exposure to brentuximab vedotin was not uniform. The assay was immunoSEQ multiplex PCR, and TCRdb's table has in-frame clones only and misses some. The repertoire holds tens of thousands of clones, with 82% as singletons. This specimen was peripheral blood mononuclear cells (PBMCs), taken before the second cycle of nivolumab. Receptors originate from a human donor with classical Hodgkin lymphoma.

The chain is built from TRBV4-3 and TRBJ1-1, with D perhaps TRBD1 (6 bases). The germline gives CDR1 LGHNA, CDR2 YSLEER. CDR3 length: 18 amino acids. V dropped 0 bases and J dropped 0 bases, with 17 bases sitting between them. The CDR3 DNA sequence: TGCGCCAGCAGCCAAGATCCCAGGGGACCTGTCATGAACACTGAAGCTTTCTTT. This translates into CASSQDPRGPVMNTEAFF.

The gene calls are TRBV4-3 and TRBJ2-1, with D possibly matching TRBD2 (6 bases). V gave up 0 bases and J gave up 0 bases, with 9 bases separating them. CDR1 and CDR2 from the germline V gene are LGHNA and YSLEER. The CDR3 contains 16 residues. The CDR3 is CASSQDAGTSYNEQFF. As DNA, the CDR3 is TGCGCCAGCAGCCAAGATGCGGGGACCTCCTACAATGAGCAGTTCTTC.

This chain uses TRBV12-5 with TRBJ1-4; 10 bases fit TRBD1. CDR1 is LGHNT and CDR2 is FRNRAP in the germline V gene. This CDR3 has 14 amino acids. With V trimmed by 6 bases and J by 8 bases, 6 bases remained unmatched. As DNA, the CDR3 is TGTGCTAGTGGCGCGGGACAGGGGAGGGAAAAACTGTTTTTT. Translating it yields CASGAGQGREKLFF.

The chain carries TRBV18 and TRBJ2-2; 8 bases are a match to TRBD1. J lost 2 bases, V lost 3 bases, and 5 bases had no gene match. Germline CDR1 is KGHSH and CDR2 is LQKENI. This CDR3 is built from 16 residues. The CDR3: CASSPTDRANTGELFF. In DNA, the CDR3 is TGTGCCAGCTCACCTACGGACAGGGCCAACACCGGGGAGCTGTTTTTT.

The gene calls are TRBV12-2 and TRBJ2-2; TRBD2, the table's D call, was not compared with the DNA. TRBV12-2 is deemed a pseudogene. This CDR3 contains 14 residues. CDR3 DNA sequence: TGTGCAAGTCGCCTAGGAGGAGGAACCGGGGAGCTGTTTTTT. It codes for CASRLGGGTGELFF.

The chain employs TRBV7-2 and TRBJ2-3, with 8 positions matching TRBD2. The CDR3 is 17 amino acids. Germline values: CDR1 SGHTA, CDR2 FQGNSA. The junction had 10 bases not matched to a gene; V was cut back by 5 bases and J by 0 bases. CDR3 residues: CASSPHYSGASTDTQYF. For the CDR3, the DNA is TGTGCCAGCAGCCCCCATTATAGCGGGGCAAGCACAGATACGCAGTATTTT.

The J gene is TRBJ1-5, the V gene TRBV2; tentative D call: TRBD1 (5 bases). CDR3 length: 17 amino acids. V shed 2 bases and J shed 0 bases, with 14 bases lying between them. CDR1 is SNHLY and CDR2 is FYNNEI in the germline V gene. Here the CDR3 DNA reads TGTGCCAGCAGTGAAACCCTAGACAGTTATAGCAATCAGCCCCAGCATTTT. Encoded protein: CASSETLDSYSNQPQHF.

This chain joins TRBV6-1 and TRBJ1-2, with D unclear. The CDR3 is made up of 15 amino acids. Germline CDR1 MNHNS, CDR2 SASEGT. With 4 bases removed from V and 0 bases from J, the gap between germline ends came to 12 bases. The CDR3 DNA reads TGTGCCAGCAGTGGGCGGGCGGGGACTAACTATGGCTACACCTTC. It encodes CASSGRAGTNYGYTF.

The chain combines TRBV6-1 with TRBJ2-5; 7 nucleotides align to TRBD2. Germline-derived CDR1 and CDR2 are MNHNS and SASEGT. With 0 bases clipped from V and 1 base from J, the junction kept 2 bases outside the gene matches. This CDR3 is built from 15 residues. CDR3 sequence reads: CASSEAGGGQETQYF. The CDR3 nucleotides read TGTGCCAGCAGTGAAGCGGGGGGGGGCCAAGAGACCCAGTACTTC.